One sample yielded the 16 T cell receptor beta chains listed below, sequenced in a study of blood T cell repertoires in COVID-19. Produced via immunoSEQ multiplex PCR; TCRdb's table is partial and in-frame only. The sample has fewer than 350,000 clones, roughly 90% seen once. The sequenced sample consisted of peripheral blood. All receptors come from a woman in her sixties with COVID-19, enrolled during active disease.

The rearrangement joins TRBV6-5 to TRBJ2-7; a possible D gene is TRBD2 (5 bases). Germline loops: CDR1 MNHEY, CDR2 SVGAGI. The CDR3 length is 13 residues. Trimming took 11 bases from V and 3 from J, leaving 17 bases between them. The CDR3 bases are TGTGCCTGCCGGCCAGCGGCCTTCTACGAGCAGTACTTC. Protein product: CACRPAAFYEQYF.

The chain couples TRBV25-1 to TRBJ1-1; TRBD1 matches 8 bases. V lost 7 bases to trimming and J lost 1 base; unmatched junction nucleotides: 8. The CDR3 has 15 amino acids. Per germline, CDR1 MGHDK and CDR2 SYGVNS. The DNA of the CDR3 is TGTGCCAGCACATGGGCGACAGGGGCGAACACTGAAGCTTTCTTT. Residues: CASTWATGANTEAFF.

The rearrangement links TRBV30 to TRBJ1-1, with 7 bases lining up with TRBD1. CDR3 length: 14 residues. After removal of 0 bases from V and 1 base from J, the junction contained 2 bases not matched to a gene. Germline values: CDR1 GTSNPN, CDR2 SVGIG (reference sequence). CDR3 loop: CAWSVRTGNTEAFF. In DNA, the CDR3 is TGTGCCTGGAGTGTACGGACAGGGAACACTGAAGCTTTCTTT. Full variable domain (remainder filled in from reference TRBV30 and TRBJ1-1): SQTIHQWPATLVQPVGSPLSLECTVEGTSNPNLYWYRQAAGRGLQLLFYSVGIGQISSEVPQNLSASRPQDRQFILSSKKLLLSDSGFYLCAWSVRTGNTEAFFGQGTRLTVV.

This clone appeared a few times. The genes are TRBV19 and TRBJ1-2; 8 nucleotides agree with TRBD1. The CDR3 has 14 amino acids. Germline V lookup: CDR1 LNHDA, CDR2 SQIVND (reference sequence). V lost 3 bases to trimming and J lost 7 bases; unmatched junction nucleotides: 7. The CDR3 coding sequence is TGTGCCAGTAGTATCGCAGGGACAGGCGGTGGCTACACCTTC. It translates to CASSIAGTGGGYTF.

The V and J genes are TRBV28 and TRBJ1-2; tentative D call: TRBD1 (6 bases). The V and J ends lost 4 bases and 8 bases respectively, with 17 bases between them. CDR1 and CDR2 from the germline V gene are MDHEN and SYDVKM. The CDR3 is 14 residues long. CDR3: CASSSQGLREGYTF. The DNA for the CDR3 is TGTGCCAGCAGTTCTCAGGGGCTTCGTGAGGGCTACACCTTC.

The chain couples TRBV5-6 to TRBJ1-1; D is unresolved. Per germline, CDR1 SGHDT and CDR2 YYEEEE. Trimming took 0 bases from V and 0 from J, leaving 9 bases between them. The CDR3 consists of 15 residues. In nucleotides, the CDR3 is TGTGCCAGCAGCTTGGCGCAGGTCATGAACACTGAAGCTTTCTTT. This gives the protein CASSLAQVMNTEAFF.

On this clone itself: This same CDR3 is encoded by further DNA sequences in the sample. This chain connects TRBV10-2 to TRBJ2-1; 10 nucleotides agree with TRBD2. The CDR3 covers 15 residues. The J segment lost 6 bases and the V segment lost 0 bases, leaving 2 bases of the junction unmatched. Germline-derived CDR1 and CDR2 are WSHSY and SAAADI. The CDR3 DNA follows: TGCGCCAGCAGTGAGTCGAGCGGGGGGGCCAATGAGCAGTTCTTC. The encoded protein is CASSESSGGANEQFF.

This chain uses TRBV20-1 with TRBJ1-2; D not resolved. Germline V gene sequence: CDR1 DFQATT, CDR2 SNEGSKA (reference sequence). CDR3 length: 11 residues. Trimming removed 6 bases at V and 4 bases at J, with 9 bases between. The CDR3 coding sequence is TGCAGTGCATCCGGGATCTATGGCTACACCTTC. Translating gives CSASGIYGYTF.

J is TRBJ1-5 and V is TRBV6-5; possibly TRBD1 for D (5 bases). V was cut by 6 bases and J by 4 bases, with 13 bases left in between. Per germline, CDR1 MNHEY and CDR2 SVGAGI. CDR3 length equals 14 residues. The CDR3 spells CASSTGHVNQPQHF. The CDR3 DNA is TGTGCCAGCAGCACCGGACACGTTAATCAGCCCCAGCATTTT.

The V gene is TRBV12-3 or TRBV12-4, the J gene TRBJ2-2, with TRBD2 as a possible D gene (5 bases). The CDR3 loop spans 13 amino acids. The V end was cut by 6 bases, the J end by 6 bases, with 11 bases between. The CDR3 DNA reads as TGTGCCAGCAGCCCTCGGGGTTCCGGGGAGCTGTTTTTT. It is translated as CASSPRGSGELFF.

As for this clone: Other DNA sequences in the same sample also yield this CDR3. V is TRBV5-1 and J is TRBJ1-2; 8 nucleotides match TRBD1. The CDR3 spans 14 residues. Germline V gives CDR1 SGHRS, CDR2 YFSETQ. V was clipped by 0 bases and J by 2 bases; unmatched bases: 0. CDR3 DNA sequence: TGCGCCAGCAGCTTGGGGGACAGGAACTATGGCTACACCTTC. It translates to CASSLGDRNYGYTF.

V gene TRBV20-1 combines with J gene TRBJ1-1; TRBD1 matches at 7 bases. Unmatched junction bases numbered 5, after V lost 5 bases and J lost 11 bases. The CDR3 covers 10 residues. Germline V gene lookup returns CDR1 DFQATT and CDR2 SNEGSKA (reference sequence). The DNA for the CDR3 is TGCAGTGCTGGTACAGGGGCCGCTTTCTTT. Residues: CSAGTGAAFF.

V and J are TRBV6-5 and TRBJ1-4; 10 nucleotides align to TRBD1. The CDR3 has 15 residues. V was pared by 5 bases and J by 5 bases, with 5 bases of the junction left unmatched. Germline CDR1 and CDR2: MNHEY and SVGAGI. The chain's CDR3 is CASSRPGQGNEKLFF. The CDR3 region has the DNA TGTGCCAGCAGTAGACCGGGACAGGGGAATGAAAAACTGTTTTTT.

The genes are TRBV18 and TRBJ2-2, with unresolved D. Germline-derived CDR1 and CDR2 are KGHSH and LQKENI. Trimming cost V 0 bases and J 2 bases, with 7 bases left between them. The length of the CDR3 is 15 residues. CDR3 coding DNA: TGTGCCAGCTCACCACCGTCCAGAAACACCGGGGAGCTGTTTTTT. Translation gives CASSPPSRNTGELFF.

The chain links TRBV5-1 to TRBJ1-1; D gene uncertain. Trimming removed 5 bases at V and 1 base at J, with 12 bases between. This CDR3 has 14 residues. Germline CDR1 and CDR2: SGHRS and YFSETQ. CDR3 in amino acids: CASRRAVANTEAFF. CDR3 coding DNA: TGCGCCAGCAGGAGAGCTGTCGCGAACACTGAAGCTTTCTTT. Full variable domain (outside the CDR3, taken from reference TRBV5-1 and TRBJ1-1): KAGVTQTPRYLIKTRGQQVTLSCSPISGHRSVSWYQQTPGQGLQFLFEYFSETQRNKGNFPGRFSGRQFSNSRSEMNVSTLELGDSALYLCASRRAVANTEAFFGQGTRLTVV.

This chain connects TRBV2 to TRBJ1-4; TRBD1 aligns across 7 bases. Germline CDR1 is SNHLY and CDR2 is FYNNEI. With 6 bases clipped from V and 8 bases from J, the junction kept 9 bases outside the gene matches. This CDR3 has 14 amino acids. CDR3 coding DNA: TGTGCCAGCAGGAGCGAGACAGGGCGGGAAAAACTGTTTTTT. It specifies CASRSETGREKLFF.